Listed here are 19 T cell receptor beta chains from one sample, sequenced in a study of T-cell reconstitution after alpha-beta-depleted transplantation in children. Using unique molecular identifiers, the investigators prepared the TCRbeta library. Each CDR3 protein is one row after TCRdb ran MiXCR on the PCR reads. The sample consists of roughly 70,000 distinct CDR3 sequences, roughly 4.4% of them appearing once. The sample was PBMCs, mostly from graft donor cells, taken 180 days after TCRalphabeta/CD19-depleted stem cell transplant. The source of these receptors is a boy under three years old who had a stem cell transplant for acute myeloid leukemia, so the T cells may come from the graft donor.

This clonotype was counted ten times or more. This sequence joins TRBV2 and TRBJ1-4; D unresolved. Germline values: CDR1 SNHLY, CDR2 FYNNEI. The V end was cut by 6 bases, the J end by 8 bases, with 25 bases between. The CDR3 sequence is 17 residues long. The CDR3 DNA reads TGTGCCAGCAGCTTCCCGCTTTCCCCCGAAGCGCGAGAAAAACTGTTTTTT. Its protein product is CASSFPLSPEAREKLFF. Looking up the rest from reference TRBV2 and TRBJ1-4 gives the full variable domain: EPEVTQTPSHQVTQMGQEVILRCVPISNHLYFYWYRQILGQKVEFLVSFYNNEISEKSEIFDDQFSVERPDGSNFTLKIRSTKLEDSAMYFCASSFPLSPEAREKLFFGSGTQLSVL.

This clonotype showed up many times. The CDR3 reads CASSLDGGGLGADTQYF. DNA for the CDR3: TGTGCCAGCAGCTTAGACGGGGGGGGACTAGGAGCAGATACGCAGTATTTT. V is TRBV11-2 and J is TRBJ2-3, with 8 bases aligning to TRBD2. The germline V gene encodes CDR1 SGHAT and CDR2 FQNNGV. V shed 0 bases and J 4 bases; nucleotides not matched to a gene: 9. This CDR3 has 17 residues.

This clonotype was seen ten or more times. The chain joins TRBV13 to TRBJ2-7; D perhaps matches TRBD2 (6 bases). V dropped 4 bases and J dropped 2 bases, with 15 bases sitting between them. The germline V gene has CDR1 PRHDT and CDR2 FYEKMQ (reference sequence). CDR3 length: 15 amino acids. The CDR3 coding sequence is TGTGCCAGCAGCTACTGGGGGGATACCCCCTACGAGCAGTACTTC. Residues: CASSYWGDTPYEQYF.

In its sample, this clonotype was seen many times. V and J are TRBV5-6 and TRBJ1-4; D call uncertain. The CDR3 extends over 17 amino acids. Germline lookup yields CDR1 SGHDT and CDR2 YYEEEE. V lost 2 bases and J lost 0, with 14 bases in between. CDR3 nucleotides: TGTGCCAGCAGCTTCCTCCTCGGACCGTCAACTAATGAAAAACTGTTTTTT. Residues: CASSFLLGPSTNEKLFF.

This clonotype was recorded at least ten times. The CDR3 is CASSPSGGWGGANVLTF. In DNA form, the CDR3 reads TGTGCCAGCAGCCCCTCAGGGGGCTGGGGTGGGGCCAACGTCCTGACTTTC. This chain links TRBV25-1 with TRBJ2-6; TRBD1 aligns across 8 bases. The trim removed 6 bases at V and 3 bases at J, leaving 10 bases unmatched. The germline gives CDR1 MGHDK, CDR2 SYGVNS. The CDR3 is made up of 17 amino acids.

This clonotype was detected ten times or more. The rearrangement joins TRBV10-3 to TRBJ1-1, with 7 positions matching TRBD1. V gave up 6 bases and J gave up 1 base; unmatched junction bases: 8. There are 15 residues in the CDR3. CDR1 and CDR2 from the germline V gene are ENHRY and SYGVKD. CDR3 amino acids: CAISPTGRGNTEAFF. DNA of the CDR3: TGTGCCATCAGCCCGACAGGGAGAGGGAACACTGAAGCTTTCTTT.

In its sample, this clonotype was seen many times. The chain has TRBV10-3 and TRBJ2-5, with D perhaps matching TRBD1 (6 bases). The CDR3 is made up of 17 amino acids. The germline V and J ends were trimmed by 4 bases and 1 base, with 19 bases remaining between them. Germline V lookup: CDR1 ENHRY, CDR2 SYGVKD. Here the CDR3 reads CAISVRGPTATQETQYF. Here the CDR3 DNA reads TGTGCCATCAGTGTCAGGGGACCGACAGCGACCCAAGAGACCCAGTACTTC.

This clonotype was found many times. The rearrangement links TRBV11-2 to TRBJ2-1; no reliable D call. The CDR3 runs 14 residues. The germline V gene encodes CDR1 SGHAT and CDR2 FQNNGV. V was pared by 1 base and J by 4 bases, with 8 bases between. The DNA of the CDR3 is TGTGCCAGCAGCTTAGGTCAGACTTACAATGAGCAGTTCTTC. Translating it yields CASSLGQTYNEQFF. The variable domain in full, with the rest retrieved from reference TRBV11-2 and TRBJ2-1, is EAGVAQSPRYKIIEKRQSVAFWCNPISGHATLYWYQQILGQGPKLLIQFQNNGVVDDSQLPKDRFSAERLKGVDSTLKIQPAKLEDSAVYLCASSLGQTYNEQFFGPGTRLTVL.

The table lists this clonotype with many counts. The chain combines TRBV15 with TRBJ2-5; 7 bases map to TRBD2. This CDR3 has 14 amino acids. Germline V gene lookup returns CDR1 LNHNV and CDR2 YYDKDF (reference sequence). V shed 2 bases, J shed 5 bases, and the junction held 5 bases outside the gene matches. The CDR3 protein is CATSRSGTKETQYF. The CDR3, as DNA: TGTGCCACCAGCAGATCCGGGACTAAGGAGACCCAGTACTTC.

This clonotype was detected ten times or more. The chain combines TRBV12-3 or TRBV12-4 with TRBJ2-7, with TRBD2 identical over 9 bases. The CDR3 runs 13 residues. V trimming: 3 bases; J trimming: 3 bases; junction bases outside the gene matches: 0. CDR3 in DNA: TGTGCCAGCAGTTTTAGCGGGGGCTACGAGCAGTACTTC. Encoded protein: CASSFSGGYEQYF.

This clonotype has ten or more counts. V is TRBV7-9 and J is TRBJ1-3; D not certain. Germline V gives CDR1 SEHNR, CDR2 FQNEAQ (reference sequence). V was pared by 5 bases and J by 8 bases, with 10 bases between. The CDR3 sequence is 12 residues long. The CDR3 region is CASSTLGDTIYF. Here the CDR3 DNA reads TGTGCCAGCAGCACCCTCGGGGACACCATATATTTT.

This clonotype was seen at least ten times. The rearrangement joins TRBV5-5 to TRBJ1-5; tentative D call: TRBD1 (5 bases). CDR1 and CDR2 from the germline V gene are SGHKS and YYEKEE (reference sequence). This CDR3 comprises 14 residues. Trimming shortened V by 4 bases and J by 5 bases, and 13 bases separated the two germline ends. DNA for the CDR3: TGTGCCAGCAGCCCAAAGGGACCGGATCAGCCCCAGCATTTT. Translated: CASSPKGPDQPQHF.

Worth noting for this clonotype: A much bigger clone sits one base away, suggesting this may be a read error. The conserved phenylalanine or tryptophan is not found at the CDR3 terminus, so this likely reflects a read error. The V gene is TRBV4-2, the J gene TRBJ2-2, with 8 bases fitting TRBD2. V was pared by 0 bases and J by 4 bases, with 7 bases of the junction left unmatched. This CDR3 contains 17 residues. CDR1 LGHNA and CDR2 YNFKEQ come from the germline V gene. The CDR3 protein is CASSQDLAGGPTGELFS. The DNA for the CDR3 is TGTGCCAGCAGCCAAGATCTGGCGGGGGGCCCCACCGGGGAGCTGTTTTCT.

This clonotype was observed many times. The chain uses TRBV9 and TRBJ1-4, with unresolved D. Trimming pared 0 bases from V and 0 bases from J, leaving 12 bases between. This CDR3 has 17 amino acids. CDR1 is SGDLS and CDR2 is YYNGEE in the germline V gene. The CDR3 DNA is TGTGCCAGCAGCGTAGAGGCAGGCTTTGCAACTAATGAAAAACTGTTTTTT. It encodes CASSVEAGFATNEKLFF.

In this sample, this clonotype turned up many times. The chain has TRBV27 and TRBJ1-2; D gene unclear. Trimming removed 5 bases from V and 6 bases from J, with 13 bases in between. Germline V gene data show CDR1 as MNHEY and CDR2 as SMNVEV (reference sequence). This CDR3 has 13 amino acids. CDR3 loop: CASSRAGDDGYTF. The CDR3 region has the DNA TGTGCCAGCAGTCGTGCGGGAGATGATGGCTACACCTTC.

The CDR3 here is CASSGGQGVLSTDTQYF. CDR3 DNA sequence: TGCGCCAGCAGCGGCGGACAGGGGGTCCTTTCCACAGATACGCAGTATTTT. The chain is built from TRBV5-1 and TRBJ2-3; 10 bases align to TRBD1. The CDR3 consists of 17 residues. CDR1 is SGHRS and CDR2 is YFSETQ in the germline V gene. V lost 4 bases and J lost 2; bases outside the gene matches: 10.

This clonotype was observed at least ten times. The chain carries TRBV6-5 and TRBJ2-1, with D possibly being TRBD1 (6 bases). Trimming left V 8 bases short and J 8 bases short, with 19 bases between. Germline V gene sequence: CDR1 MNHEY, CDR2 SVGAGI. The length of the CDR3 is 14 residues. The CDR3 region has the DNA TGTGCCAGCGCACCAATACAGGGTTCCTATGAGCAGTTCTTC. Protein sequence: CASAPIQGSYEQFF.

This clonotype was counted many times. The CDR3 bases are TGCGCCAGCAGCTGGGCCACAGGGATCGGCTCCTATAATTCACCCCTCCACTTT. Protein sequence: CASSWATGIGSYNSPLHF. The chain carries TRBV5-1 and TRBJ1-6, with TRBD1 as a possible D gene (6 bases). The CDR3 runs to 18 residues. The germline gives CDR1 SGHRS, CDR2 YFSETQ. The V and J ends lost 3 bases and 0 bases respectively, with 16 bases between them.

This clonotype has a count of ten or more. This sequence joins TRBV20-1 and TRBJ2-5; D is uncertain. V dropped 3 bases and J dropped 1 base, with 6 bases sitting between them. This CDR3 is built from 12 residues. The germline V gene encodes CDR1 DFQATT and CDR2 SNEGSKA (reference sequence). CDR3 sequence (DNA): TGCAGTGCTAGGGGCAGCCAAGAGACCCAGTACTTC. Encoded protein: CSARGSQETQYF.